These 20 T cell receptor beta chains came from one sample sequenced in a study of T-cell reconstitution after alpha-beta-depleted transplantation in children. Unique molecular identifiers were incorporated during preparation of the TCRbeta library. TCRdb reprocessed the PCR reads with MiXCR, giving one entry per CDR3 protein. The sample includes 90,000 to 95,000 distinct CDR3 sequences, about 12% of them seen just once. Specimen: PBMCs from the stem cell graft donor, collected from the stem cell graft. Receptor source: a human donor who donated a stem cell graft to a child with inherited bone marrow failure.

This clonotype was seen repeatedly, ten times or more. The chain recombines TRBV7-2 with TRBJ1-2, with D possibly TRBD1 on 5 matching bases. V lost 1 base and J lost 8, with 14 bases in between. Germline V gene data show CDR1 as SGHTA and CDR2 as FQGNSA. This CDR3 is built from 14 residues. CDR3 residues: CASSLGGGLGGYTF. In DNA, the CDR3 is TGTGCCAGCAGCTTAGGGGGGGGGTTGGGAGGCTACACCTTC. The full variable domain, its missing parts supplied by reference TRBV7-2 and TRBJ1-2, is GAGVSQSPSNKVTEKGKDVELRCDPISGHTALYWYRQSLGQGLEFLIYFQGNSAPDKSGLPSDRFSAERTGGSVSTLTIQRTQQEDSAVYLCASSLGGGLGGYTFGSGTRLTVV.

This clonotype showed up many times. The chain carries TRBV10-3 and TRBJ2-7; 7 nucleotides line up with TRBD1. V gave up 3 bases and J gave up 4 bases; unmatched junction bases: 9. The CDR3 is 15 amino acids. Germline V gives CDR1 ENHRY, CDR2 SYGVKD. The CDR3 region is CAISERQSTGYEQYF. The DNA for the CDR3 is TGTGCCATCAGTGAAAGACAGTCGACAGGGTACGAGCAGTACTTC.

This clonotype was counted at least ten times. The CDR3 reads CASSLGGASGYTF. CDR3 bases: TGTGCCAGCAGCTTAGGGGGGGCTAGTGGCTACACCTTC. The V and J genes are TRBV7-2 and TRBJ1-2; D perhaps matches TRBD1 (6 bases). CDR1 and CDR2 from the germline V gene are SGHTA and FQGNSA. This CDR3 comprises 13 residues. Deletions cut 1 base from V and 7 bases from J, with 10 bases between.

This clonotype was picked up a small number of times. This chain connects TRBV19 to TRBJ2-2; no reliable D call. Trimming left V 4 bases short and J 5 bases short, with 5 bases between. The CDR3 consists of 12 residues. CDR1 and CDR2 (germline): LNHDA, SQIVND (reference sequence). CDR3 in DNA: TGTGCCAGTAGTAGGTTTACCGGGGAGCTGTTTTTT. It translates to CASSRFTGELFF.

The chain employs TRBV10-3 and TRBJ1-1; no clear D gene. CDR1 is ENHRY and CDR2 is SYGVKD in the germline V gene. The CDR3 has 13 residues. V was trimmed by 6 bases and J by 1 base, leaving 9 bases between them. The CDR3 nucleotides read TGTGCCATCAGCACTCAGCCGAACACTGAAGCTTTCTTT. Protein sequence: CAISTQPNTEAFF.

The sample holds many counts of this clonotype. This chain connects TRBV7-9 to TRBJ1-2; D unresolved. This CDR3 spans 12 amino acids. V was shortened by 1 base and J by 5 bases, with 5 bases between the two germline ends. Germline lookup yields CDR1 SEHNR and CDR2 FQNEAQ (reference sequence). The CDR3 coding sequence is TGTGCCAGCAGCTTAGACCGTTATGGCTACACCTTC. Its translation: CASSLDRYGYTF.

In this sample, this clonotype turned up a few times. This chain links TRBV7-2 with TRBJ2-1; 11 bases line up with TRBD2. Looked up from germline, CDR1 is SGHTA and CDR2 is FQGNSA. The junction had 9 bases not matched to a gene; V was cut back by 4 bases and J by 7 bases. The CDR3 covers 16 residues. The CDR3 is CASSYFSGGAPNEQFF. CDR3 DNA sequence: TGTGCCAGCAGCTATTTTAGCGGGGGGGCCCCTAATGAGCAGTTCTTC.

Many counts were recorded for this clonotype. V is TRBV4-3 and J is TRBJ2-4, with 15 nucleotides matching TRBD2. Germline V gives CDR1 LGHNA, CDR2 YSLEER. With 4 bases clipped from V and 2 bases from J, the junction kept 6 bases outside the gene matches. The CDR3 sequence is 18 residues long. This CDR3 is CASSRGLAGGSPKNIQYF. The CDR3 coding sequence is TGCGCCAGCAGCCGGGGACTAGCGGGGGGCTCGCCCAAAAACATTCAGTACTTC.

On this clonotype itself: The junction and the germline gene differ at one end; a read error may be behind it. V is TRBV5-1 and J is TRBJ2-1; possibly TRBD1 for D (5 bases). The length of the CDR3 is 17 residues. Per the germline V gene, CDR1 is SGHRS and CDR2 is YFSETQ. CDR3 in amino acids: CASSLVPDNPSYNGQFF. The CDR3 bases are TGCGCCAGCAGCTTGGTCCCGGACAACCCCTCCTACAATGGGCAGTTCTTT.

This clonotype was found many times. This chain links TRBV20-1 with TRBJ1-6; 9 nucleotides match TRBD1. The CDR3 sequence is 15 residues long. V dropped 6 bases and J dropped 10; count of bases not matched to a gene: 13. CDR1 is DFQATT and CDR2 is SNEGSKA in the germline V gene (reference sequence). This CDR3 reads CSARPQTGGYSPLHF. The CDR3 DNA reads TGCAGTGCCCGACCCCAGACAGGGGGGTACTCACCCCTCCACTTT.

This clonotype was seen at least ten times. This sequence joins TRBV20-1 and TRBJ2-1, with 9 bases matching TRBD2. Unmatched junction bases numbered 3, after V lost 6 bases and J lost 0 bases. CDR3 size: 14 residues. Germline V gene data show CDR1 as DFQATT and CDR2 as SNEGSKA (reference sequence). The DNA for the CDR3 is TGCAGTGCGCATAGCGGGAGCTCCTACAATGAGCAGTTCTTC. Its protein is CSAHSGSSYNEQFF.

This clonotype came up many times. The chain joins TRBV9 to TRBJ1-3, with D tentatively TRBD1 (5 bases). Between the trimmed V and J ends, which lost 0 bases and 0 bases, there was a span of 7 bases. There are 15 residues in the CDR3. Germline V lookup: CDR1 SGDLS, CDR2 YYNGEE. CDR3 coding DNA: TGTGCCAGCAGCGTAGACAGGAGCTCTGGAAACACCATATATTTT. The encoded protein is CASSVDRSSGNTIYF.

This clonotype was recorded at least ten times. V gene TRBV20-1 combines with J gene TRBJ2-1; D may be TRBD1 or TRBD2 (5 bases each). Germline assignment: CDR1 DFQATT and CDR2 SNEGSKA (reference sequence). This CDR3 comprises 13 residues. Trimming left V 6 bases short and J 6 bases short, with 15 bases between. This CDR3 reads CSAAFPGTNEQFF. The CDR3 nucleotides are TGCAGTGCCGCATTCCCAGGGACCAATGAGCAGTTCTTC.

In this sample, this clonotype turned up many times. The genes are TRBV20-1 and TRBJ2-1; 12 bases are a match to TRBD2. Germline CDR1 reads DFQATT; CDR2 reads SNEGSKA (reference sequence). V shed 2 bases, J shed 0 bases, and the junction held 5 bases outside the gene matches. This CDR3 has 17 amino acids. CDR3 loop: CSARLAGGPSSYNEQFF. CDR3 coding DNA: TGCAGTGCTAGACTAGCGGGGGGGCCGAGCTCCTACAATGAGCAGTTCTTC.

The CDR3 is CASSLGRTGIGQPQHF. The CDR3 region has the DNA TGTGCCAGCAGCTTAGGCCGGACAGGCATAGGTCAGCCCCAGCATTTT. This sequence joins TRBV11-3 and TRBJ1-5; TRBD1 aligns across 7 bases. V was clipped by 1 base and J by 6 bases; unmatched bases: 9. Germline CDR1 reads SGHNT; CDR2 reads YENEEA. This CDR3 has 16 amino acids.

This clonotype was observed many times. V gene TRBV15 combines with J gene TRBJ2-2, with 15 bases aligning to TRBD2. Germline CDR1 LNHNV, CDR2 YYDKDF (reference sequence). V was pared by 6 bases and J by 4 bases, with 6 bases of the junction left unmatched. This CDR3 is built from 17 residues. DNA of the CDR3: TGTGCCACCAGTCCGAGGACTAGCGGGAGGGGCACCGGGGAGCTGTTTTTT. Translated: CATSPRTSGRGTGELFF. The full variable domain, with the rest looked up from reference TRBV15 and TRBJ2-2, is DAMVIQNPRYQVTQFGKPVTLSCSQTLNHNVMYWYQQKSSQAPKLLFHYYDKDFNNEADTPDNFQSRRPNTSFCFLDIRSPGLGDTAMYLCATSPRTSGRGTGELFFGEGSRLTVL.

This clonotype was recorded at least ten times. The V gene is TRBV6-2 or TRBV6-3, the J gene TRBJ2-1; 7 bases fit TRBD1. V dropped 10 bases and J dropped 3; count of bases not matched to a gene: 15. Germline lookup yields CDR1 MNHEY and CDR2 SVGEGT. The CDR3 is made up of 16 amino acids. The CDR3 nucleotides read TGTGCCACCGCCCCCGAGGGGGCAAACCTCTACAATGAGCAGTTCTTC. It encodes CATAPEGANLYNEQFF.

Ten or more counts support this clonotype. The chain recombines TRBV11-2 with TRBJ1-1; D not resolved. The CDR3 totals 14 residues. Trimming took 8 bases from V and 3 from J, leaving 16 bases between them. From germline, CDR1 is SGHAT and CDR2 FQNNGV. CDR3 nucleotide sequence: TGTGCCAGCCTCCCCCAGCTTTTGGACACTGAAGCTTTCTTT. It encodes CASLPQLLDTEAFF. Full variable domain (remainder filled in from reference TRBV11-2 and TRBJ1-1): EAGVAQSPRYKIIEKRQSVAFWCNPISGHATLYWYQQILGQGPKLLIQFQNNGVVDDSQLPKDRFSAERLKGVDSTLKIQPAKLEDSAVYLCASLPQLLDTEAFFGQGTRLTVV.

This clonotype showed up many times. The chain is built from TRBV5-1 and TRBJ1-1; tentative D call: TRBD1 (5 bases). The CDR3 has 13 residues. V shed 0 bases and J shed 7 bases, with 10 bases lying between them. The germline V gene encodes CDR1 SGHRS and CDR2 YFSETQ. The CDR3 sequence is CASSLESRGEAFF. CDR3 in DNA: TGCGCCAGCAGCTTGGAGAGTAGGGGTGAAGCTTTCTTT.

The V gene is TRBV5-2, the J gene TRBJ2-7. TRBV5-2 is deemed a pseudogene. This CDR3 comprises 13 residues. The CDR3 is CARGSGVAYEQYF. CDR3 in DNA: TGTGCCAGGGGCTCTGGGGTAGCTTACGAGCAGTACTTC.